This T cell receptor (beta chain) appears in the sequencing data of a study of somatic mutations in cytotoxic T cells in rheumatoid arthritis. This clone was detected a few times. The assay was immunoSEQ multiplex PCR, and TCRdb's table has in-frame clones only and misses some. This repertoire shows 13,000 or so clones, 82% found once; its top ten account for 29%. The ends were cut back, 2 bases at V and 1 base at J, with 5 bases in the middle. Germline CDR1 is SGHTA and CDR2 is FQGTGA. There are 13 residues in the CDR3. The chain links TRBV7-3 to TRBJ1-1; D is undetermined. This receptor was taken from an adult with rheumatoid arthritis. Sequencing was done on a sample of CD8+ T cells sorted from blood. As DNA, the CDR3 is TGTGCCAGCAGCTTATCCGCGAACACTGAAGCTTTCTTT. Protein product: CASSLSANTEAFF. The whole variable domain, remainder taken from reference TRBV7-3 and TRBJ1-1, is GAGVSQTPSNKVTEKGKYVELRCDPISGHTALYWYRQSLGQGPEFLIYFQGTGAADDSGLPNDRFFAVRPEGSVSTLKIQRTERGDSAVYLCASSLSANTEAFFGQGTRLTVV.